The 11 T cell receptor delta chains below were found in one sample sequenced in a study of gamma-delta T cells after stem cell transplantation. TCRdb fed the RT-PCR reads into CATT to redo clone calling. The sample has 2,500 or so delta-chain clones, around 21% seen once; the top ten hold approximately 26%. Sequencing was performed on gamma-delta T cells. All receptors come from a human donor. It is not recorded whose cells these are; they may come from a transplant donor.

J is TRDJ1 and V is TRDV1, with D possibly called TRDD2 or TRDD3 (9 bases each). Trimming took off 6 bases at V and 0 bases at J, with 53 bases between the two ends. The germline CDR1 and CDR2 sequences are TSWWSYY and QGS. This CDR3 is built from 28 residues. CDR3: CALGPAFLPCYLPCLLGELASYTDKLIF. Written as DNA, the CDR3 is TGTGCTCTTGGCCCGGCCTTCCTACCATGCTACCTACCCTGTTTACTGGGGGAATTAGCTTCGTACACCGATAAACTCATCTTT.

The rearrangement joins TRDV1 to TRDJ1; 10 bases line up with TRDD3. The CDR3 is 22 residues long. V trimming: 1 base; J trimming: 3 bases; junction bases outside the gene matches: 23. CDR1 and CDR2 (germline): TSWWSYY, QGS. The DNA of the CDR3 is TGTGCTCTTGGGGAACAGGTGCGCCCGGTCCTTTTCTGGGGGATATGGCCCGATAAACTCATCTTT. Translating it yields CALGEQVRPVLFWGIWPDKLIF.

This sequence joins TRDV1 and TRDJ1, with 9 bases identical to TRDD2. CDR1 and CDR2 (germline): TSWWSYY, QGS. The CDR3 totals 17 residues. With 4 bases clipped from V and 5 bases from J, the junction kept 14 bases outside the gene matches. CDR3 nucleotide sequence: TGTGCTCTTGGGGCTTCCTTCCTACGGCTGGGGGGTGATAAACTCATCTTT. Amino acids: CALGASFLRLGGDKLIF.

This clone was detected only a few times. The rearrangement joins TRDV1 to TRDJ1; D is tentatively TRDD2 or TRDD3 (9 bases each). The CDR3 is 25 amino acids. CDR1 and CDR2 (germline): TSWWSYY, QGS. V was pared by 0 bases and J by 0 bases, with 38 bases between. The CDR3 is CALGELKGLAFLLYWGTPYTDKLIF. In DNA, the CDR3 is TGTGCTCTTGGGGAACTCAAGGGGTTGGCCTTCCTACTTTACTGGGGGACCCCGTACACCGATAAACTCATCTTT.

This clone was counted only a few times. The rearrangement links TRDV2 to TRDJ1, with 11 nucleotides matching TRDD3. The J segment lost 1 base and the V segment lost 3 bases, leaving 6 bases of the junction unmatched. Germline CDR1 and CDR2: GEAIGNYY and EKD. The CDR3 totals 16 residues. In DNA form, the CDR3 reads TGTGCCTGTGACGGACTGGGGGATATAAGCACCGATAAACTCATCTTT. It yields the protein CACDGLGDISTDKLIF.

The chain carries TRDV2 and TRDJ3, with a tentative D call TRDD3 (5 bases). CDR1 and CDR2 (germline): GEAIGNYY, EKD. Trimming stripped 3 bases from V and 9 bases from J, with 14 bases between. The length of the CDR3 is 15 residues. The CDR3 DNA is TGTGCCTGTGACCCCGTGATGGGGCCCACCCGACAGATGTTTTTC. Protein product: CACDPVMGPTRQMFF.

Judged by abundance, this clone is large (0.1 to 1%). The genes are TRDV2 and TRDJ1, with D possibly being TRDD2 or TRDD3 (6 bases each). The CDR3 totals 21 residues. Trimming took 5 bases from V and 0 from J, leaving 33 bases between them. Germline V gene lookup returns CDR1 GEAIGNYY and CDR2 EKD. As DNA, the CDR3 is TGTGCCTGTGTCCTTCCACACCTCTACTGGGACCGAAGGCCTTACACCGATAAACTCATCTTT. As protein: CACVLPHLYWDRRPYTDKLIF.

The chain combines TRDV1 with TRDJ1, with 9 bases identical to TRDD3. This CDR3 spans 19 amino acids. Germline CDR1 is TSWWSYY and CDR2 is QGS. V was clipped by 4 bases and J by 0 bases; unmatched bases: 15. CDR3 protein: CALGATSPPWGMYTDKLIF. The CDR3, as DNA: TGTGCTCTTGGGGCAACTAGTCCTCCCTGGGGGATGTACACCGATAAACTCATCTTT.

The chain uses TRDV1 and TRDJ1; D is ambiguous. The CDR3 is made up of 15 amino acids. Germline-derived CDR1 and CDR2 are TSWWSYY and QGS. V shed 4 bases and J shed 0 bases, with 12 bases lying between them. DNA of the CDR3: TGTGCTCTTGGGGTCTTTCCGCGCAACACCGATAAACTCATCTTT. Translation gives CALGVFPRNTDKLIF.

Of note for this clone: This could be a read error, since a much larger clone is one nucleotide away. Other DNA variants within this sample encode the same CDR3. The chain joins TRDV1 to TRDJ1, with 13 bases fitting TRDD3. The CDR3 contains 25 residues. From germline, CDR1 is TSWWSYY and CDR2 QGS. CDR3 in DNA: TGTGCTCTAGGGGAACTAAAGACCTACCCGATCCTACGAATACTGGGGGATACGGAACCCGATAAACTCATCTTT. Its translation is CALGELKTYPILRILGDTEPDKLIF.

This clone was found a few times. This rearrangement joins TRDV1 to TRDJ1; D is unresolved. The germline gives CDR1 TSWWSYY, CDR2 QGS. Trimming stripped 2 bases from V and 0 bases from J, with 16 bases between. The CDR3 runs to 17 residues. The CDR3 reads CALGEDFLLRYTDKLIF. The CDR3 DNA follows: TGTGCTCTTGGGGAAGATTTTTTGTTACGTTACACCGATAAACTCATCTTT.